The source of this T cell receptor (beta chain) is a study of T cells in Graves' hyperthyroidism and ophthalmopathy. TCR beta CDR3 regions were amplified from RNA transcripts. With the HTBI primer set, the TCR CDR3 went through a first round of RT-PCR. TCRdb reprocessed the multiplex PCR reads with MiXCR, giving one entry per CDR3 protein. The sample gives about 340,000 distinct CDR3 sequences, approximately 18% of which show up once; around 47% is in the top ten. This CDR3 is 13 amino acids long. Trimming took 6 bases from V and 1 from J, leaving 9 bases between them. Germline V lookup: CDR1 SGHDN, CDR2 FVKESK.

The J gene is TRBJ2-5, the V gene TRBV14; TRBD2 is a possible D gene (5 bases). Sequenced sample: blood. This receptor was obtained from a woman between 50 and 59 years old with Graves' hyperthyroidism. CDR3 sequence reads: CASRDGIQETQYF. As DNA, the CDR3 is TGTGCCAGCAGGGACGGGATCCAAGAGACCCAGTACTTC.